This T cell receptor (beta chain) was recovered during a study of blood T cell repertoires in COVID-19. At the level of the study: From T cells, B-cell-depleted T cells, or PBMCs came the material, which was cDNA or gDNA.

Assay used: immunoSEQ multiplex PCR; TCRdb lists only in-frame clones, some missing. The table includes hundreds of thousands of clones, 70% to 90% detected once. The CDR3 contains 15 residues. Trimming left V 6 bases short and J 2 bases short, with 14 bases between. Germline V gives CDR1 LNHDA, CDR2 SQIVND (reference sequence). The sequencing input was peripheral blood. The chain joins TRBV19 to TRBJ1-5, with D uncertain. The origin of this receptor is a woman younger than 45 with COVID-19, enrolled during active disease. The CDR3 DNA sequence: TGTGCCAGTAGAACTGGATACGCGGGCAATCAGCCCCAGCATTTT. Translation gives CASRTGYAGNQPQHF.